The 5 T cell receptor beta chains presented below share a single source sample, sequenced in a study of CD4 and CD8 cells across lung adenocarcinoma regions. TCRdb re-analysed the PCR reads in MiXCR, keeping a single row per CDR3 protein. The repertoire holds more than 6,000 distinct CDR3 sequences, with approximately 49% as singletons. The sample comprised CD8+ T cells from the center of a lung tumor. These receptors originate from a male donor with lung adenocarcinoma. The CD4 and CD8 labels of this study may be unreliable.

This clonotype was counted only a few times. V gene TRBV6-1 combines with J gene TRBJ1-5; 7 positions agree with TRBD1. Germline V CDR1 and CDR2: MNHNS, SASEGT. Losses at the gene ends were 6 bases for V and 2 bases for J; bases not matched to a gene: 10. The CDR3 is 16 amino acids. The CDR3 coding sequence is TGTGCCAGCAGAACCCGACAGGGTCGGCGCAATCAGCCCCAGCATTTT. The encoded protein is CASRTRQGRRNQPQHF.

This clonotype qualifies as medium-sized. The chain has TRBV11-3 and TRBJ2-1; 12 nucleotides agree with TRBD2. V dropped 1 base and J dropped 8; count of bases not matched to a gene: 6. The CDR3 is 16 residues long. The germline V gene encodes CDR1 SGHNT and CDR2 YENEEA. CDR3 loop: CASSLGLAGVTDEQFF. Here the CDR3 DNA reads TGTGCCAGCAGCTTAGGACTAGCGGGAGTCACGGATGAGCAGTTCTTC. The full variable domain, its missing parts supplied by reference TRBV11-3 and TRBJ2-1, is EAGVVQSPRYKIIEKKQPVAFWCNPISGHNTLYWYLQNLGQGPELLIRYENEEAVDDSQLPKDRFSAERLKGVDSTLKIQPAELGDSAVYLCASSLGLAGVTDEQFFGPGTRLTVL.

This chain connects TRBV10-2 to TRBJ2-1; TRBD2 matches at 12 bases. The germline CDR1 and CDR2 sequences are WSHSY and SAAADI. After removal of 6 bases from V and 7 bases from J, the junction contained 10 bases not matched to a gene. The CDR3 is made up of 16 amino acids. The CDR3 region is CASRERLAGELNEQFF. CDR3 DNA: TGCGCCAGCAGGGAAAGACTAGCGGGAGAATTAAATGAGCAGTTCTTC.

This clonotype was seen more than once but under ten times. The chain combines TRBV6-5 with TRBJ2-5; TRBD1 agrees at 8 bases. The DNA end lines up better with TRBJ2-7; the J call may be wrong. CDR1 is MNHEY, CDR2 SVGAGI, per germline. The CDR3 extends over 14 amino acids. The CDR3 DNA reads TGTGCCAGCAGTTACTCCCAGGGGGCAGACGAGCAGTACTTC. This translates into CASSYSQGADEQYF.

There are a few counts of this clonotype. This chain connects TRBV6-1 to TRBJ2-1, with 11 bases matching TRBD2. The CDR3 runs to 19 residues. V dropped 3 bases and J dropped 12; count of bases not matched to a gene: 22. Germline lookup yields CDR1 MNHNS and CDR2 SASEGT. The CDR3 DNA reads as TGTGCCAGCAGTGATGGGGGTAGCGGGAGGGCCGGATTATGGCGCGGGCAGTTCTTC. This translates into CASSDGGSGRAGLWRGQFF.